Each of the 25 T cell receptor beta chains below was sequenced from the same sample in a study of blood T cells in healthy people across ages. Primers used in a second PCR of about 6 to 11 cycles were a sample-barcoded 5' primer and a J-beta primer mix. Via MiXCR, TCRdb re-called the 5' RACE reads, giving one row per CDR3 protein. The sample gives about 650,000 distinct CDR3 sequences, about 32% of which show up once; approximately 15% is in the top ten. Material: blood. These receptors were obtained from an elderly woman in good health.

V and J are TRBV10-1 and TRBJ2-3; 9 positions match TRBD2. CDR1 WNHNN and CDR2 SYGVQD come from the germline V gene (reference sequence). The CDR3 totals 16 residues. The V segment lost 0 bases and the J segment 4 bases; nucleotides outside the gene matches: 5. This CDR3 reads CASSESLRGGADTQYF. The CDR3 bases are TGCGCCAGCAGTGAGTCTCTGCGGGGGGGAGCAGATACGCAGTATTTT.

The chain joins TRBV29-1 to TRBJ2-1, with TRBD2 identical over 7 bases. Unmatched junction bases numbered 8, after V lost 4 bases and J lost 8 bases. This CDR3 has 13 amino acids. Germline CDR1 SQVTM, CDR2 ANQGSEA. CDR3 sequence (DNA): TGCAGCGTTGTCGCGGGAGTTTTTTATGAGCAGTTCTTC. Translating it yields CSVVAGVFYEQFF.

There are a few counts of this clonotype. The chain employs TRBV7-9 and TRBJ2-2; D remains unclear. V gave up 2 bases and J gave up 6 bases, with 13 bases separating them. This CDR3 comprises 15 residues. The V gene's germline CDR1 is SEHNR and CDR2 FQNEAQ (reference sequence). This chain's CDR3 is CASSLRSRVAGELFF. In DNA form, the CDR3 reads TGTGCCAGCAGCTTAAGGTCACGTGTGGCCGGGGAGCTGTTTTTT.

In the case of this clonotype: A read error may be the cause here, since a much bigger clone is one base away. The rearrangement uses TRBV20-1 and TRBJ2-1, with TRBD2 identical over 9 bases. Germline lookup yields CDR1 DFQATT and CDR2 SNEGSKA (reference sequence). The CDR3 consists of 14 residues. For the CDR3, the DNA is TGCAGTGCTATTCGTCCTAGCGGGGCCAATGGGCAGTTCTTC. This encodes CSAIRPSGANGQFF.

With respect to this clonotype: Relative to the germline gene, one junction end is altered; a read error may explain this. As DNA, the CDR3 is TGTGCCAGCAGGCCCCGAACCTACACCGGGGAGCGGTTTTTT. It is translated as CASRPRTYTGERFF. This sequence joins TRBV6-1 and TRBJ2-2; weak D call: TRBD2 (5 bases). The length of the CDR3 is 14 residues. The germline gives CDR1 MNHNS, CDR2 SASEGT.

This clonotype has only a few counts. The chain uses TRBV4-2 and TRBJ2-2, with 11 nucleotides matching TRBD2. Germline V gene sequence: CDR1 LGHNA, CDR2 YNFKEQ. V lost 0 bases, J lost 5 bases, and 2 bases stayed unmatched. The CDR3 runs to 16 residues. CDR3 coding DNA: TGTGCCAGCAGCCAAGATAGCGGGGGGGGAACCGGGGAGCTGTTTTTT. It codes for CASSQDSGGGTGELFF.

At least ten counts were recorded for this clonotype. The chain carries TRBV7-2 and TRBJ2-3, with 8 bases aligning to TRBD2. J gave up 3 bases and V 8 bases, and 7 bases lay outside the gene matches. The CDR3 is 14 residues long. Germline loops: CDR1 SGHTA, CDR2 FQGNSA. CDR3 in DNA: TGTGCCAGCGGCGCGGGGGGATGGACAGATACGCAGTATTTT. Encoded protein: CASGAGGWTDTQYF.

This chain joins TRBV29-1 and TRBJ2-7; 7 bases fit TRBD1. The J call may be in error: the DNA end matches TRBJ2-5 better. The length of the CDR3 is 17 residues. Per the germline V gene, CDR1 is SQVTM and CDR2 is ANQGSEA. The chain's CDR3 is CSVVRWKHTGDGETQYF. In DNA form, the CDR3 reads TGCAGCGTCGTTCGGTGGAAACACACAGGGGACGGCGAGACCCAGTACTTC.

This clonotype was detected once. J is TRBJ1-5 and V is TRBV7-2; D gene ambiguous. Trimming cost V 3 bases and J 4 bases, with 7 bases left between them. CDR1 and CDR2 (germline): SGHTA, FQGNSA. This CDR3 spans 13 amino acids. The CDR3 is CASSFWENQPQHF. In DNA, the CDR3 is TGTGCCAGCAGCTTCTGGGAGAATCAGCCCCAGCATTTT.

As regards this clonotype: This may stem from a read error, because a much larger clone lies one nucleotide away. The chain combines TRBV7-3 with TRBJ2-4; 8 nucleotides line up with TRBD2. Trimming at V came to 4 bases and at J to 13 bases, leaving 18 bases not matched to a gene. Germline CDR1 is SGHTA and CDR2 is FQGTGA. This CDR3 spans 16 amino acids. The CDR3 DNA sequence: TGTGCCAGCAGCTCAAACGGGGGGGGCCGAGTTAATGAGCAGTACTTC. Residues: CASSSNGGGRVNEQYF.

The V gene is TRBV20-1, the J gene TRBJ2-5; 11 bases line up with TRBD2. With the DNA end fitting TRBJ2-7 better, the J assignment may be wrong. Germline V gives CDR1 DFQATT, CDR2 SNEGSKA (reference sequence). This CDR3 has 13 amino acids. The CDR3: CSAVTSGVYEQYF. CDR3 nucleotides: TGCAGTGCTGTGACTAGCGGGGTGTACGAGCAGTACTTC.

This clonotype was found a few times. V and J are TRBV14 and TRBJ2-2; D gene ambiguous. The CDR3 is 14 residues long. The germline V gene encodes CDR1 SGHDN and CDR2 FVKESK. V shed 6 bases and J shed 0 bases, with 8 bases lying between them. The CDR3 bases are TGTGCCAGCAGAGTAAGCCCGAACACCGGGGAGCTGTTTTTT. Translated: CASRVSPNTGELFF.

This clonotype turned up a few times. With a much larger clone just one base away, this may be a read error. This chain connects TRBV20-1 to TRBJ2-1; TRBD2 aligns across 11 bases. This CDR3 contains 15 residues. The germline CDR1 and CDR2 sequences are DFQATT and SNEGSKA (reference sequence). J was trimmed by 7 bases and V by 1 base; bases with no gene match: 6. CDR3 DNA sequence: TGCAGTGCTAGAGTAGTAGCGGGGGGGAGGAATGAGCAGTTCTTC. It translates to CSARVVAGGRNEQFF.

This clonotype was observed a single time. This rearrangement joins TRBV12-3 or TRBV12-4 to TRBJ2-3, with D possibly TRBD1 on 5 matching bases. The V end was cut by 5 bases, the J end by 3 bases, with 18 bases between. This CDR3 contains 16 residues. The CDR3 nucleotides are TGTGCCAGCAGTCCCGAGACAGTAGCTAGAACAGATACGCAGTATTTT. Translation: CASSPETVARTDTQYF.

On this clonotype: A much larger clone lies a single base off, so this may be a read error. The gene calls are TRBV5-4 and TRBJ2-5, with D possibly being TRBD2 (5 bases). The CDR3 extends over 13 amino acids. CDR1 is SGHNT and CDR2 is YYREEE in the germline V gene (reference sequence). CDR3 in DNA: TGTGCCAGCAGCTTGGAGCTAGCAGAGACCCGGTACTTC. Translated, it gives CASSLELAETRYF.

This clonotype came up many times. The CDR3 loop reads CATSDGGQGGYTF. CDR3 DNA: TGTGCCACCAGTGATGGCGGACAGGGGGGCTACACCTTC. J is TRBJ1-2 and V is TRBV24-1, with 9 bases aligning to TRBD1. V shed 3 bases, J shed 8 bases, and the junction held 3 bases outside the gene matches. The CDR3 runs to 13 residues. Germline V gene sequence: CDR1 KGHDR, CDR2 SFDVKD.

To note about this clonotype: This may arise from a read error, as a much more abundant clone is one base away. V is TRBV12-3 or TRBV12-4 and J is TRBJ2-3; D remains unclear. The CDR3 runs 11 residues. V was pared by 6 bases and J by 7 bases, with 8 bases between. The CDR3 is CASRGRNTQYF. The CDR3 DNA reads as TGTGCCAGCAGGGGTAGGAATACGCAGTATTTT.

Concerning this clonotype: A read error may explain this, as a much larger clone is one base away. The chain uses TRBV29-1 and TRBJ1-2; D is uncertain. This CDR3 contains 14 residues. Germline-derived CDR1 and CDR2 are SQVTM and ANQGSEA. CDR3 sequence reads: CSVEVFQANHGYTF. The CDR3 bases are TGCAGCGTTGAAGTGTTCCAGGCTAACCATGGCTACACCTTC.

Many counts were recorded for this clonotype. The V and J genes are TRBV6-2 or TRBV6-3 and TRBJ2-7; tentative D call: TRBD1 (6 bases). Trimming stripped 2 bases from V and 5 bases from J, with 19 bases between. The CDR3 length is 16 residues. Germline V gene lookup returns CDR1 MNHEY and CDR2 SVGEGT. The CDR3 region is CASSYPGTTGIHEQYF. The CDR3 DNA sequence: TGTGCCAGCAGTTACCCAGGAACCACAGGGATCCACGAGCAGTACTTC.

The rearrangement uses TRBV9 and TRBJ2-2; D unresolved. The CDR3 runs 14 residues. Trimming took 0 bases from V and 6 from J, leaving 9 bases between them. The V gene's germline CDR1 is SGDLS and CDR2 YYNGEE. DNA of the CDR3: TGTGCCAGCAGCGTAGTGGTTGGTGCCGGGGAGCTGTTTTTT. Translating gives CASSVVVGAGELFF.

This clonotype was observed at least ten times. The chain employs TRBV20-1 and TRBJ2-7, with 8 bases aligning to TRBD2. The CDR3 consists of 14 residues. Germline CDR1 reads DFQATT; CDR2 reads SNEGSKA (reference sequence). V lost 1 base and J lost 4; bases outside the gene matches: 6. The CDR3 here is CSARGGGGTYEQYF. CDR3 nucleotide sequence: TGCAGTGCTAGAGGGGGCGGGGGGACGTACGAGCAGTACTTC.

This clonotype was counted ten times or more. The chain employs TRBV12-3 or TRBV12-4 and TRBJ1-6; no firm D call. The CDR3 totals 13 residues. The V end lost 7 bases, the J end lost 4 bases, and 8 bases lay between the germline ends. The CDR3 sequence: CASKGRYNSPLHF. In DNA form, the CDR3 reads TGTGCCAGCAAAGGGCGATATAATTCACCCCTCCACTTT.

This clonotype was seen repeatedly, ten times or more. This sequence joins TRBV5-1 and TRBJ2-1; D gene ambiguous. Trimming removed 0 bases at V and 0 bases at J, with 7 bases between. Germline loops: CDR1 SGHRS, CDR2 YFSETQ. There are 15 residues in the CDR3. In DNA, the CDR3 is TGCGCCAGCAGCTTGGGCAGCTACTCCTACAATGAGCAGTTCTTC. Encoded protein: CASSLGSYSYNEQFF.

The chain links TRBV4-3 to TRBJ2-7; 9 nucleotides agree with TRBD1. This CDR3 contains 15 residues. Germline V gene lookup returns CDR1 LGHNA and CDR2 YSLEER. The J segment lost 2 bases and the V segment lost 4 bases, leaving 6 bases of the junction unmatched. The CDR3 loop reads CASSPGQGTAYEQYF. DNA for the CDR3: TGCGCCAGCAGCCCGGGACAGGGAACAGCCTACGAGCAGTACTTC.

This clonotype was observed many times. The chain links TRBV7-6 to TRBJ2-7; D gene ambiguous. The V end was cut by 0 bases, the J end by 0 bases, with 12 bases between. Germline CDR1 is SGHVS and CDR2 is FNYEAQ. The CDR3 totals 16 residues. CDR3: CASSLAGEQSSYEQYF. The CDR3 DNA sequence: TGTGCCAGCAGCTTAGCGGGCGAGCAGAGCTCCTACGAGCAGTACTTC.